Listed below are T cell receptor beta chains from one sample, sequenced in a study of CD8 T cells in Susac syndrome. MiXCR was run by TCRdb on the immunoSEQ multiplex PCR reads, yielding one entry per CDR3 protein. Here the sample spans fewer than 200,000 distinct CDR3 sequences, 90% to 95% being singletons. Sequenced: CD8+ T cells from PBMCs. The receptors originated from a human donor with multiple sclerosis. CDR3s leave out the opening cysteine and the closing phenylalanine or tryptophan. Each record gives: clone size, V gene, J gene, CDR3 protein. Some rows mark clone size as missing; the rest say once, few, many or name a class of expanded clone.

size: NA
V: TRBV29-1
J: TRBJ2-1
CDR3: SGTGTNPVEQF

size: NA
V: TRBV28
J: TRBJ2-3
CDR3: ASSLVLAPTDTQY

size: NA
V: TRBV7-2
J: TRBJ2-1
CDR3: ASSLAPVRITYNEQF

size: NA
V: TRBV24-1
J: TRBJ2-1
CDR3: ATSDSLNNEQF

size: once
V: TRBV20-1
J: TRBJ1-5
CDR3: SARAGEANQPQH

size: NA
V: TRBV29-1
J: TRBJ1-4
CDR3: SVEEPGQGHEKLF

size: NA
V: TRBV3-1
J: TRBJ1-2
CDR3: ASSPGQEEEGYT

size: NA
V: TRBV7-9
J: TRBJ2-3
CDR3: ASSTAGGLADTQY

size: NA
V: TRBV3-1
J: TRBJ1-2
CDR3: ASSQAWDRARDGYT

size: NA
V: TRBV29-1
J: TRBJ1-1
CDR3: SVETERLNTEAF

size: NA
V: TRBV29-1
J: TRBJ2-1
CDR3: SVLRGINEQF

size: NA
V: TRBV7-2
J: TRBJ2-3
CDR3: ASSLLAGGPRTDTQY

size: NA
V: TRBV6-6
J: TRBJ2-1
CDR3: ASSIVYNEQF

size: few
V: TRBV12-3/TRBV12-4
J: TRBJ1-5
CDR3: ASSLGGSQPQH

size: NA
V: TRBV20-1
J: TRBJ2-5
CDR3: SARDQGAATIQETQY

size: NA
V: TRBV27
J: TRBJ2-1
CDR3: ASSFYASGHEQF

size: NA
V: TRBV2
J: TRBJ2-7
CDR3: ASSEIWTGDSYEQY

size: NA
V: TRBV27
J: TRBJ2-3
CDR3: ASSSHRLAGGRDTQY

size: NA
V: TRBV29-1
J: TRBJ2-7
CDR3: SVERGSEQY

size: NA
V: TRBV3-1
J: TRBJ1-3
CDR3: ASSQVWYSTIY

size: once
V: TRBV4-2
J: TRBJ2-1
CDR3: ASSQDWGLAGNNEQF

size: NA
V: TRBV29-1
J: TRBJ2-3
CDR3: SVESRATSGSVTDTQY

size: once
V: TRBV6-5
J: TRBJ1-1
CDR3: ASRPSPLDTEAF

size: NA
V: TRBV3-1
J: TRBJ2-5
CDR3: ASSQELAEKETQY